This TCR beta chain comes out of a study of early T cells in non-severe SARS-CoV-2 infection. In its sample, this clonotype was seen a few times. The CDR3 is 16 amino acids. CDR1 is SGHRS, CDR2 YFSETQ, per germline. V gave up 3 bases and J gave up 0 bases, with 16 bases separating them. One entry per CDR3 protein, called by TCRdb with MiXCR from the 5' RACE reads. Of roughly 50,000 distinct CDR3 sequences listed, over 7.5% are singletons. The sequencing input was whole blood. The sequence derives from an adult who was a healthcare worker with PCR-confirmed SARS-CoV-2 infection or an uninfected control (not recorded which). This rearrangement joins TRBV5-1 to TRBJ2-7; tentative D call: TRBD1 (5 bases). Written as DNA, the CDR3 is TGCGCCAGCAGCTGGGGCGCAGGCCCCGTCTCCTACGAGCAGTACTTC. It codes for CASSWGAGPVSYEQYF. Full variable domain (rest looked up from reference TRBV5-1 and TRBJ2-7): KAGVTQTPRYLIKTRGQQVTLSCSPISGHRSVSWYQQTPGQGLQFLFEYFSETQRNKGNFPGRFSGRQFSNSRSEMNVSTLELGDSALYLCASSWGAGPVSYEQYFGPGTRLTVT.